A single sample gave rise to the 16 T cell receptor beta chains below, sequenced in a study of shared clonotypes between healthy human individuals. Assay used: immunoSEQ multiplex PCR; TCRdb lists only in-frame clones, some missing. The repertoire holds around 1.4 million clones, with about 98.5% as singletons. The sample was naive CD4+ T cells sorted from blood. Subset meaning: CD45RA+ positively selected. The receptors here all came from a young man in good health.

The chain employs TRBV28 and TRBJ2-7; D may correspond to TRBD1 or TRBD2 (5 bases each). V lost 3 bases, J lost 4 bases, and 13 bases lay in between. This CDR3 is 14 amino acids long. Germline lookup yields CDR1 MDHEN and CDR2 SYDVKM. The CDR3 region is CASSLWGSRYEQYF. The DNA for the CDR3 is TGTGCCAGCAGTTTGTGGGGGTCTAGGTACGAGCAGTACTTC.

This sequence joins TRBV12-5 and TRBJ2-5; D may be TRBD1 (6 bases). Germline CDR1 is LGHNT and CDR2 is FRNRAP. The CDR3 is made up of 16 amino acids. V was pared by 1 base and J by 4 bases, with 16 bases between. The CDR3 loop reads CASGLGHGTNAETQYF. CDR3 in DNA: TGTGCTAGTGGTTTGGGACACGGGACAAATGCAGAGACCCAGTACTTC.

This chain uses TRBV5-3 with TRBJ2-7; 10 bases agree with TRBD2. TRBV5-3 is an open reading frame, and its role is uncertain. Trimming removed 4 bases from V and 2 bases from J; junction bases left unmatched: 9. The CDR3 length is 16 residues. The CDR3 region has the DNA TGTGCCAGAAGCCGCGTCCGGACTAGCGGTCCCTACGAGCAGTACTTC. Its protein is CARSRVRTSGPYEQYF.

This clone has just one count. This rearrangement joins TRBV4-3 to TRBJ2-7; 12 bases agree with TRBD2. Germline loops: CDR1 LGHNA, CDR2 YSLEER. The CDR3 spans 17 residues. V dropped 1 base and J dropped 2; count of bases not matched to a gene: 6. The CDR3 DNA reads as TGCGCCAGCAGCCAAGGGACTAGCGGGGCAGGTCCCTACGAGCAGTACTTC. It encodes CASSQGTSGAGPYEQYF.

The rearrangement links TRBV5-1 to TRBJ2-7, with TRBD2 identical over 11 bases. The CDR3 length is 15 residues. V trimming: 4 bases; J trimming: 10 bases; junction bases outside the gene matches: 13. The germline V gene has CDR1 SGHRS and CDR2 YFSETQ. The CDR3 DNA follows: TGCGCCAGCAGCCCGTTTACCGGGACTAGCGGCGTACAGTACTTC. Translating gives CASSPFTGTSGVQYF.

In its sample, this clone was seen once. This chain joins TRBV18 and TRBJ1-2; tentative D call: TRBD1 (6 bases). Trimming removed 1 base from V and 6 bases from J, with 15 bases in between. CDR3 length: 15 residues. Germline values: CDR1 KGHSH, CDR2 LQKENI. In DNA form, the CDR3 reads TGTGCCAGCTCACCACGGGTGAGGGGGACGGATGGCTACACCTTC. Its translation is CASSPRVRGTDGYTF. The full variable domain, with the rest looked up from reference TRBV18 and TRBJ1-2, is NAGVMQNPRHLVRRRGQEARLRCSPMKGHSHVYWYRQLPEEGLKFMVYLQKENIIDESGMPKERFSAEFPKEGPSILRIQQVVRGDSAAYFCASSPRVRGTDGYTFGSGTRLTVV.

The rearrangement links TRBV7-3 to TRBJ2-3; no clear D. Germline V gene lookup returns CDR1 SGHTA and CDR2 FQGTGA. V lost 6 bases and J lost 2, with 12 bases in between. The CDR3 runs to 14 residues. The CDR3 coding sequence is TGTGCCAGCAGTAAAGGGCTACACACAGATACGCAGTATTTT. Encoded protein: CASSKGLHTDTQYF.

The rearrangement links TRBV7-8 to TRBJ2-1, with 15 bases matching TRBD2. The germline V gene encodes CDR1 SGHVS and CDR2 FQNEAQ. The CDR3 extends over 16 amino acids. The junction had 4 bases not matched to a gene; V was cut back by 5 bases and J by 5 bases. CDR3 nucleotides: TGTGCCAGCAGCCCCGGGACTAGCGGGAGGAACAATGAGCAGTTCTTC. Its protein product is CASSPGTSGRNNEQFF.

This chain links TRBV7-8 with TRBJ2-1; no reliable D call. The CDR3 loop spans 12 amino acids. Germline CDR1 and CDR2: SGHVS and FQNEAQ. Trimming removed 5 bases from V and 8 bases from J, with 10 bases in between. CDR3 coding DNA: TGTGCCAGCAGCCCCCGGTGGGATGAGCAGTTCTTC. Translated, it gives CASSPRWDEQFF.

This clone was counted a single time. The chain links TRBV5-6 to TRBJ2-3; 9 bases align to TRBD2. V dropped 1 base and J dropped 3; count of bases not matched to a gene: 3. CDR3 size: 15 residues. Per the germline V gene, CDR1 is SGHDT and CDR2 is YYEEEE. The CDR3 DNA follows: TGTGCCAGCAGCTTGCCGGGACTAGCAACAGATACGCAGTATTTT. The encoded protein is CASSLPGLATDTQYF. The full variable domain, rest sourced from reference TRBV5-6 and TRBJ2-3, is DAGVTQSPTHLIKTRGQQVTLRCSPKSGHDTVSWYQQALGQGPQFIFQYYEEEERQRGNFPDRFSGHQFPNYSSELNVNALLLGDSALYLCASSLPGLATDTQYFGPGTRLTVL.

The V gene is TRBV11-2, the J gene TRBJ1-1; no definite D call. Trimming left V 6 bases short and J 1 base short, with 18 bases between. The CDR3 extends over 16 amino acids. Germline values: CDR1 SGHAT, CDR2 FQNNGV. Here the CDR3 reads CASRVGRREQNTEAFF. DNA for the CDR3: TGTGCCAGCAGGGTCGGGAGGCGGGAACAGAACACTGAAGCTTTCTTT.

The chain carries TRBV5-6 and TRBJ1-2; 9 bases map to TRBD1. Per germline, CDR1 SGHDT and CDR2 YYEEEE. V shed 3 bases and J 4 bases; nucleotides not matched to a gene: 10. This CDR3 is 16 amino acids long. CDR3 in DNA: TGTGCCAGCAGCTCCCGGGACAGGGTTTTTAGCTATGGCTACACCTTC. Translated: CASSSRDRVFSYGYTF.

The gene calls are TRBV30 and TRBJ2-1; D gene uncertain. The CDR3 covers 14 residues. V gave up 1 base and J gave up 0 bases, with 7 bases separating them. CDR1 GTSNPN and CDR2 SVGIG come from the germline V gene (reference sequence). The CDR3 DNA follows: TGTGCCTGGAGTGCACCCGGCTCCTACAATGAGCAGTTCTTC. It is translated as CAWSAPGSYNEQFF.

CDR3 bases: TGTGCTAGTGGTCCCCGAAGCACAGATACGCAGTATTTT. It translates to CASGPRSTDTQYF. The chain has TRBV12-5 and TRBJ2-3, with D unresolved. Germline CDR1 and CDR2: LGHNT and FRNRAP. Trimming removed 5 bases from V and 0 bases from J, with 6 bases in between. The CDR3 has 13 amino acids. Supplemented by reference TRBV12-5 and TRBJ2-3, the full variable domain reads DARVTQTPRHKVTEMGQEVTMRCQPILGHNTVFWYRQTMMQGLELLAYFRNRAPLDDSGMPKDRFSAEMPDATLATLKIQPSEPRDSAVYFCASGPRSTDTQYFGPGTRLTVL.

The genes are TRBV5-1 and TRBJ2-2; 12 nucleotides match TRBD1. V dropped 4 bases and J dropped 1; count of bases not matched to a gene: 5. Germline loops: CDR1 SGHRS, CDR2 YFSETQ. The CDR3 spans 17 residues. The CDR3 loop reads CASSSGTGGMNTGELFF. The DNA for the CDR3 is TGCGCCAGCAGCAGCGGGACAGGGGGCATGAACACCGGGGAGCTGTTTTTT.

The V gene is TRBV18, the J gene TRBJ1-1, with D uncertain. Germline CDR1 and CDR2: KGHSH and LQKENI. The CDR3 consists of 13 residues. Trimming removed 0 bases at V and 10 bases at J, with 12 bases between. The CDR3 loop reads CASSPPNRVGAFF. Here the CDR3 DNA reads TGTGCCAGCTCACCACCTAACAGAGTCGGAGCTTTCTTT. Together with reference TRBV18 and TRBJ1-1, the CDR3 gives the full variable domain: NAGVMQNPRHLVRRRGQEARLRCSPMKGHSHVYWYRQLPEEGLKFMVYLQKENIIDESGMPKERFSAEFPKEGPSILRIQQVVRGDSAAYFCASSPPNRVGAFFGQGTRLTVV.